The 26 T cell receptor beta chains below all came from one sample that was sequenced in a study of blood T cells in healthy people across ages. Combining a sample-barcoded 5' primer with a J-beta primer mix, a second PCR ran for about 7 to 12 cycles. From the 5' RACE reads, TCRdb called clonotypes with MiXCR, one entry per CDR3 protein. In the table there are about 1.4 million distinct CDR3 sequences, approximately 63% of which are singletons. The sample consisted of blood. These receptors came from a man aged 18 to 35 in good health.

The chain carries TRBV2 and TRBJ2-7, with 11 positions matching TRBD1. J lost 4 bases, V lost 6 bases, and 11 bases had no gene match. The length of the CDR3 is 16 residues. Germline assignment: CDR1 SNHLY and CDR2 FYNNEI. CDR3 residues: CASSPTRDRGRYEQYF. As DNA, the CDR3 is TGTGCCAGCAGCCCTACGAGGGACAGGGGGAGATACGAGCAGTACTTC.

This clonotype was counted only a few times. CDR3 sequence reads: CASSYLGLNQPQHF. CDR3 in DNA: TGTGCCAGCAGTTACCTGGGCCTAAATCAGCCCCAGCATTTT. The V and J genes are TRBV12-3 or TRBV12-4 and TRBJ1-5; D is unclear. This CDR3 has 14 residues. The V gene lost 4 bases and the J gene lost 4 bases, with 11 bases spanning the gap.

The chain carries TRBV24-1 and TRBJ2-3, with D perhaps matching TRBD1 (5 bases). CDR1 KGHDR and CDR2 SFDVKD come from the germline V gene. Trimming stripped 4 bases from V and 5 bases from J, with 15 bases between. The length of the CDR3 is 15 residues. CDR3 coding DNA: TGTGCCACCAGTGACCTGACCAGGGCGGAAGATACGCAGTATTTT. Its translation is CATSDLTRAEDTQYF.

The chain employs TRBV20-1 and TRBJ1-2; the D gene is possibly TRBD1 (5 bases). V dropped 4 bases and J dropped 5 bases, with 14 bases sitting between them. CDR1 is DFQATT, CDR2 SNEGSKA, per germline (reference sequence). The CDR3 runs to 13 residues. CDR3: CSAKPLGPYGYTF. In nucleotides, the CDR3 is TGCAGTGCTAAGCCGTTGGGGCCTTATGGCTACACCTTC.

The rearrangement joins TRBV25-1 to TRBJ2-1; D might be TRBD2 (6 bases). Germline lookup yields CDR1 MGHDK and CDR2 SYGVNS. V lost 6 bases and J lost 5, with 17 bases in between. The CDR3 contains 15 residues. CDR3 sequence: CASSQPGGEHNEQFF. Written as DNA, the CDR3 is TGTGCCAGCAGCCAGCCGGGCGGGGAGCACAATGAGCAGTTCTTC.

The DNA of the CDR3 is TGTGCCAGCAGTGAAGAGAGCGGGGATCGACTAGGGCAGTATTTT. Translated, it gives CASSEESGDRLGQYF. The chain couples TRBV25-1 to TRBJ2-3; TRBD2 matches at 7 bases. This CDR3 region has 15 residues. In germline, CDR1 is MGHDK, CDR2 SYGVNS. The junction had 13 bases not matched to a gene; V was cut back by 2 bases and J by 11 bases.

The CDR3 sequence: CASTPGFQETQYF. CDR3 DNA: TGTGCCAGCACTCCGGGGTTCCAAGAGACCCAGTACTTC. The rearrangement links TRBV5-5 to TRBJ2-7, with D perhaps matching TRBD2 (5 bases). With the DNA end fitting TRBJ2-5 better, the J assignment may be wrong. In germline, CDR1 is SGHKS, CDR2 YYEKEE (reference sequence). This CDR3 is built from 13 residues.

This clonotype occurred a few times. CDR3 nucleotides: TGTGCCAGCAGCGATTCACCCGGGACGGCTTACGAGCAGTACTTC. This sequence encodes CASSDSPGTAYEQYF. This chain links TRBV6-2 or TRBV6-3 with TRBJ2-7; D is perhaps TRBD1 or TRBD2 (5 bases each). Germline V CDR1 and CDR2: MNHEY, SVGEGT. V was pared by 6 bases and J by 4 bases, with 19 bases between. The CDR3 is 15 amino acids.

Here the CDR3 reads CASSLSPALAGEGNEQYF. In DNA, the CDR3 is TGTGCCAGCAGCTTATCGCCCGCCCTAGCGGGAGAAGGTAATGAGCAGTACTTC. This chain uses TRBV7-2 with TRBJ2-7; 10 nucleotides line up with TRBD2. The CDR3 contains 18 residues. Germline CDR1 and CDR2: SGHTA and FQGNSA. The V gene end was trimmed by 2 bases and the J gene end by 7 bases; junction bases not matched to a gene: 17.

The CDR3 sequence: CASSQGGQGRTEAFF. The CDR3 DNA is TGCGCCAGCAGCCAAGGTGGACAGGGGAGAACTGAAGCTTTCTTT. V is TRBV4-1 and J is TRBJ1-1, with TRBD1 identical over 9 bases. Looked up from germline, CDR1 is MGHRA and CDR2 is YSYEKL. This CDR3 is built from 15 residues. Trimming removed 1 base from V and 5 bases from J; junction bases left unmatched: 5.

The rearrangement uses TRBV3-1 and TRBJ2-7; D ambiguous. CDR1 and CDR2 (germline): LGHDT, YNNKEL (reference sequence). This CDR3 comprises 17 residues. Trimming left V 4 bases short and J 0 bases short, with 19 bases between. In DNA form, the CDR3 reads TGTGCCAGCAGCCCAGTCCCGAAGGGCGTCAGCTCCTACGAGCAGTACTTC. Encoded protein: CASSPVPKGVSSYEQYF.

This clonotype was counted many times. The rearrangement joins TRBV6-1 to TRBJ2-3, with D tentatively TRBD1 (6 bases). The CDR3 spans 15 residues. CDR1 and CDR2 from the germline V gene are MNHNS and SASEGT. Trimming shortened V by 3 bases and J by 2 bases, and 12 bases separated the two germline ends. DNA for the CDR3: TGTGCCAGCAGTGACTGGCAGGGGTCCACAGATACGCAGTATTTT. Amino acid sequence: CASSDWQGSTDTQYF.

This chain connects TRBV30 to TRBJ1-1; D is unclear. Trimming cost V 3 bases and J 0 bases, with 8 bases left between them. From germline, CDR1 is GTSNPN and CDR2 SVGIG (reference sequence). The CDR3 contains 13 residues. CDR3: CAWRIAMNTEAFF. Here the CDR3 DNA reads TGTGCCTGGAGAATTGCCATGAACACTGAAGCTTTCTTT.

This clonotype was counted a few times. The chain is built from TRBV7-2 and TRBJ2-3; weak D call: TRBD2 (6 bases). The V end was cut by 5 bases, the J end by 1 base, with 19 bases between. The CDR3 spans 17 residues. Germline assignment: CDR1 SGHTA and CDR2 FQGNSA. The CDR3 nucleotides read TGTGCCAGCAGCAATAACCCGCGGGGAGCAGGCACAGATACGCAGTATTTT. Translated: CASSNNPRGAGTDTQYF.

J is TRBJ2-5 and V is TRBV11-2; possibly TRBD1 for D (6 bases). The CDR3 has 14 amino acids. Deletions cut 3 bases from V and 7 bases from J, with 15 bases between. Germline V lookup: CDR1 SGHAT, CDR2 FQNNGV. Here the CDR3 reads CASSFQGPTGTQYF. The CDR3 DNA is TGTGCCAGCAGCTTTCAGGGGCCAACTGGGACCCAGTACTTC.

The chain is built from TRBV12-3 or TRBV12-4 and TRBJ2-3; 7 nucleotides match TRBD1. V was clipped by 3 bases and J by 4 bases; unmatched bases: 13. The CDR3 sequence is 17 residues long. CDR3 loop: CASSLRPTGSSADTQYF. The DNA for the CDR3 is TGTGCCAGCAGTTTGCGCCCGACAGGGTCAAGTGCAGATACGCAGTATTTT.

This clonotype occurred once. The V and J genes are TRBV27 and TRBJ1-5; D remains unclear. Germline CDR1 is MNHEY and CDR2 is SMNVEV (reference sequence). The CDR3 covers 15 residues. Trimming removed 6 bases from V and 4 bases from J, with 16 bases in between. The CDR3 here is CASRPQPGGNQPQHF. The CDR3 coding sequence is TGTGCCAGCAGGCCTCAACCGGGCGGAAATCAGCCCCAGCATTTT.

This chain links TRBV29-1 with TRBJ2-5; 7 bases line up with TRBD2. The CDR3 covers 13 residues. CDR1 and CDR2 (germline): SQVTM, ANQGSEA. Trimming at V came to 7 bases and at J to 1 base, leaving 6 bases not matched to a gene. The chain's CDR3 is CSASSSGQETQYF. CDR3 sequence (DNA): TGCAGCGCCTCTTCTAGCGGCCAAGAGACCCAGTACTTC.

This clonotype was detected only a few times. The rearrangement uses TRBV4-1 and TRBJ2-7, with D maybe TRBD2 (5 bases). The V end was cut by 0 bases, the J end by 1 base, with 10 bases between. The CDR3 spans 15 residues. Germline CDR1 and CDR2: MGHRA and YSYEKL. DNA of the CDR3: TGCGCCAGCAGCCAAGATCGAGGGATATCCTACGAGCAGTACTTC. It yields the protein CASSQDRGISYEQYF.

V usage is TRBV20-1 and J usage is TRBJ2-5; D is unclear. Trimming cost V 4 bases and J 5 bases, with 17 bases left between them. Germline V gene data show CDR1 as DFQATT and CDR2 as SNEGSKA (reference sequence). The length of the CDR3 is 14 residues. The CDR3 spells CSATNRDPAETQYF. CDR3 DNA sequence: TGCAGTGCTACCAATAGGGATCCCGCGGAGACCCAGTACTTC.

The chain carries TRBV9 and TRBJ1-2; TRBD1 aligns across 12 bases. The junction had 4 bases not matched to a gene; V was cut back by 0 bases and J by 4 bases. The CDR3 consists of 16 residues. CDR1 and CDR2 (germline): SGDLS, YYNGEE. This chain's CDR3 is CASSVGLGQGAYGYTF. CDR3 DNA: TGTGCCAGCAGCGTAGGATTGGGACAGGGGGCCTATGGCTACACCTTC.

This clonotype occurred a few times. The junction differs from germline at one of its ends, possibly a read error. The chain uses TRBV20-1 and TRBJ2-7, with 9 nucleotides matching TRBD2. Germline assignment: CDR1 DFQATT and CDR2 SNEGSKA (reference sequence). The CDR3 runs 14 residues. DNA of the CDR3: TGCTGTGCTAGAGATGCGCTAGCGGGAATCGAGCAGTACTTC. Its protein product is CCARDALAGIEQYF.

About this clonotype itself: A much larger clone differs from this one at a single base, so this may be a read error. The V call is TRBV12-3 or TRBV12-4, the J call TRBJ2-1; TRBD2 is a possible D gene (5 bases). V lost 2 bases and J 3 bases, leaving 8 bases between the germline ends. The CDR3 runs 14 residues. The CDR3 loop is CASSLTSLYNEQFF. In DNA, the CDR3 is TGTGCCAGCAGTTTAACTAGTCTCTACAATGAGCAGTTCTTC.

This clonotype was observed a few times. This rearrangement joins TRBV29-1 to TRBJ2-2, with D unresolved. Per germline, CDR1 SQVTM and CDR2 ANQGSEA. The CDR3 consists of 13 residues. V shed 4 bases and J shed 5 bases, with 11 bases lying between them. DNA for the CDR3: TGCAGCGTTGGAGAAACGGCAACCGGGGAGCTGTTTTTT. Translated: CSVGETATGELFF.

The rearrangement joins TRBV14 to TRBJ2-1; no reliable D call. The CDR3 runs to 12 residues. Germline V gene sequence: CDR1 SGHDN, CDR2 FVKESK. V was trimmed by 6 bases and J by 9 bases, leaving 12 bases between them. CDR3 DNA: TGTGCCAGCAGGCCCGACGTGGGTGAGCAGTTCTTC. This encodes CASRPDVGEQFF.

The rearrangement links TRBV6-5 to TRBJ2-3, with a weak D call TRBD1 (6 bases). Germline CDR1 is MNHEY and CDR2 is SVGAGI. There are 14 residues in the CDR3. Trimming left V 7 bases short and J 0 bases short, with 11 bases between. In DNA, the CDR3 is TGTGCCAGCACCCCGGACAGAAGCACAGATACGCAGTATTTT. Its translation: CASTPDRSTDTQYF.